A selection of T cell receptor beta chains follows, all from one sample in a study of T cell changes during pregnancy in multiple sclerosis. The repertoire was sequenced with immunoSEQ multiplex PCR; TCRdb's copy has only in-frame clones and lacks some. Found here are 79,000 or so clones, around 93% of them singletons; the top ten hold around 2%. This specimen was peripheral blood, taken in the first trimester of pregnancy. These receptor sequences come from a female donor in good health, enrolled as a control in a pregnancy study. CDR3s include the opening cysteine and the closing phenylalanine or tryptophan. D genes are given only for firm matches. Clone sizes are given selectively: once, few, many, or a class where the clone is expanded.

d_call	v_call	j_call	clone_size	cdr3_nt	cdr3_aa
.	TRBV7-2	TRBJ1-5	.	TGTGCCAGCAGCTTAGATAGTCCAGGGGCGAGTCGACCCCAGCATTTT	CASSLDSPGASRPQHF
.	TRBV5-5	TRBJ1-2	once	TGTGCCAGCGTCCCGATGGGCTCAGGGGTGTCTGGCTACACCTTC	CASVPMGSGVSGYTF
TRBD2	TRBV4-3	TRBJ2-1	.	TGCGCCAGCAGCCAAGACCTCCCAGCGGGGAAGTACAATGAGCAGTTCTTC	CASSQDLPAGKYNEQFF
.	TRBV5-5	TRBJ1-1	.	TGTGCCAGCAGCTTTGGTTGGCAGGAAGCTTTCTTT	CASSFGWQEAFF
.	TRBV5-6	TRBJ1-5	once	TGTGCCAGCAGCTTCGGACTGAACAATCAGCCCCAGCATTTT	CASSFGLNNQPQHF
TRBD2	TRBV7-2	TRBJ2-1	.	TGTGCCAGCAGCCCCCGGAAGCGGGGGGCCGTCAATGAGCAGTTCTTC	CASSPRKRGAVNEQFF
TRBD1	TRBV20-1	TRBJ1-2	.	TGCAGTGCCGGGACAGTGTATGGCTACACCTTC	CSAGTVYGYTF
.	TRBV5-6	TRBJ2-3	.	TGTGCCAGCAGCGGGGGACTTGATACGCAGTATTTT	CASSGGLDTQYF
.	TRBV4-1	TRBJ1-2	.	TGCGCCAGCAGCCAAGAATTCAGTGGCTATGGCTACACCTTC	CASSQEFSGYGYTF
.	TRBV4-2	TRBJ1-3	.	TGTGCCAGCAGCCCGAGCCAAACTGGAAACACCATATATTTT	CASSPSQTGNTIYF
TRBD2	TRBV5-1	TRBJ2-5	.	TGCGCCAGCAATTCAGCGGGGGGAAACCTCCAAGAGACCCAGTACTTC	CASNSAGGNLQETQYF
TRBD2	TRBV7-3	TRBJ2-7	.	TGTGCCAGCAGCAAAGCGGGGGGTAGTAACGAGCAGTACTTC	CASSKAGGSNEQYF
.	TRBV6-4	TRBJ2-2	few	TGTGCCAGCAGTGAAAGAGGACTAACCGGGGAGCTGTTTTTT	CASSERGLTGELFF
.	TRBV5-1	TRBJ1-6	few	TGCGCCAGCAGCCCGGCGGGGGCGCAGGGTTCACCCCTCCACTTT	CASSPAGAQGSPLHF
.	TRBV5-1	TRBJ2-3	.	TGCGCCAGCAGCTCCCCGACCCAGGGTCGAAGAGATACGCAGTATTTT	CASSSPTQGRRDTQYF
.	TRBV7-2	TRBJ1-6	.	TGTGCCAGCAGCTTAGTAAGTAGGGGCAGGGGTAAATATAATTCACCCCTCCACTTT	CASSLVSRGRGKYNSPLHF
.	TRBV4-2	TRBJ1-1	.	TGTGCCAGCAGCCAAGGAAGTGCGGGGAACACTGAAGCTTTCTTT	CASSQGSAGNTEAFF
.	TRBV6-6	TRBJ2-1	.	TGTGCCGTGGCAGACTCCTACAATGAGCAGTTCTTC	CAVADSYNEQFF
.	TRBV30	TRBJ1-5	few	TGTGCCTGGAGTAGGACAGTAACTCAGCCCCAGCATTTT	CAWSRTVTQPQHF
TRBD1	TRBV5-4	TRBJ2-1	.	TGTGCCAGCAGCACATCGACAGGGGAGATGCGCAATGAGCAGTTCTTC	CASSTSTGEMRNEQFF
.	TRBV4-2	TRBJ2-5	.	TGTGCCAGCAGCCCCCGCGGAGGGATCCAAGAGACCCAGTACTTC	CASSPRGGIQETQYF
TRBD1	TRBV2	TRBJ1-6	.	TGTGCCAGCGTCAGGGGGCAGGGTAATTCACCCCTCCACTTT	CASVRGQGNSPLHF
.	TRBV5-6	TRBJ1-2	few	TGTGCCAGCAGCTTGCGAGGGGGATATGGCTACACCTTC	CASSLRGGYGYTF
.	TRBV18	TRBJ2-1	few	TGTGCCAGCTCACCACCGCCTACGACAGGTATCTCCTACAATGAGCAGTTCTTC	CASSPPPTTGISYNEQFF
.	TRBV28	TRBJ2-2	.	TGTGCCAGCAGCTCTCCTCAGTCAATCAGCGGGGACAATTCCTCACCGAACACCGGGGAGCTGTTTTTT	CASSSPQSISGDNSSPNTGELFF
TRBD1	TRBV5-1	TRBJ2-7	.	TGCGCCAGCAGAAGGACAGGGGCCTACGAGCAGTACTTC	CASRRTGAYEQYF
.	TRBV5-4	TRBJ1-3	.	TGTGCCAGCAGCTCGGGACGGGGCCCGGGAGGAAGAAACACCATATATTTT	CASSSGRGPGGRNTIYF
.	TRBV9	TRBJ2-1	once	TGTGCCAGCAGCCCCCAAGCGGTCCGAAACAATGAGCAGTTCTTC	CASSPQAVRNNEQFF
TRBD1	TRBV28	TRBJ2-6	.	TGTGCCAGCAGTCTTCGACAGGGAATACGCTCTGGGGCCAACGTCCTGACTTTC	CASSLRQGIRSGANVLTF
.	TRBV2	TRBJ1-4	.	TGTGCCAGCAGCTACAGAGCAACTAATGAAAAACTGTTTTTT	CASSYRATNEKLFF
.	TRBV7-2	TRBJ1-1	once	TGTGCCAGCAGCTTGGGCAGATCCCGTTCGAACACTGAAGCTTTCTTT	CASSLGRSRSNTEAFF
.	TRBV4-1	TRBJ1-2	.	TGCGCCAGCAGCCAAGATCCGGGTTATGGCTACACCTTC	CASSQDPGYGYTF
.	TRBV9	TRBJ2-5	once	TGTGCCAGCAGCGTAAGAGGCCAACAAGAGACCCAGTACTTC	CASSVRGQQETQYF
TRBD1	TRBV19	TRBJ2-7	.	TGTGCCACCTCGGACAGGGTGAGCTACGAGCAGTACTTC	CATSDRVSYEQYF
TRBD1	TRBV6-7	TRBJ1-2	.	TGTGCCAGCAGCTCCCTCCCAGGGGGCATTGATGGCTACACCTTC	CASSSLPGGIDGYTF
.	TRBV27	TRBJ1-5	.	TGTGCCAGCAGTTTAGGGGCCGCAGGGGGCAATCAGCCCCAGCATTTT	CASSLGAAGGNQPQHF
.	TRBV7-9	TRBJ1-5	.	TGTGCCAGCAGCACCCGACAGGACGGTGCCCAGCATTTT	CASSTRQDGAQHF
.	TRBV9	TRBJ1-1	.	TGTGCCAGCAGCTCTCCGGGGAACACTGAAGCTTTCTTT	CASSSPGNTEAFF
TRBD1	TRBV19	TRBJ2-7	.	TGTGCCAGTAGTCCGCAGGGGGCTCGGGGTACCTACGAGCAGTACTTC	CASSPQGARGTYEQYF
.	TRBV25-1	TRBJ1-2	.	TGTGCCAGCAGTGAACACCCTAAGAATCATGGCTACACCTTC	CASSEHPKNHGYTF
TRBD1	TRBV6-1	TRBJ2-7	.	TGTGCCAGCAGTGAGAGGACAGGGTGGTACGAGCAGTACTTC	CASSERTGWYEQYF
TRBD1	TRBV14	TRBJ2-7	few	TGTGCCAGCAGCCTCTTGGGGACAGGGGGCTTCGAGCAGTACTTC	CASSLLGTGGFEQYF
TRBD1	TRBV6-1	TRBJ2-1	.	TGTGCCAGCAGGGCCCAGGGGGCCCACAATGAGCAGTTCTTC	CASRAQGAHNEQFF
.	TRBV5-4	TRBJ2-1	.	TGTGCCAGCAGCCGAGGACAGTCCTACAATGAGCAGTTCTTC	CASSRGQSYNEQFF
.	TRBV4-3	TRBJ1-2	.	TGCGCCAGCAGCCAAGATCGAAAACAGCCCTATGGCTACACCTTC	CASSQDRKQPYGYTF
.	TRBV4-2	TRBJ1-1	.	TGTGCCAGCAGCCAAGAACAGGGCACCACTGAAGCTTTCTTT	CASSQEQGTTEAFF
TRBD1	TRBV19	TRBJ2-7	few	TGTGCCAGTAGCTTGACCGGGACAGGGTTTGACGAGCAGTACTTC	CASSLTGTGFDEQYF
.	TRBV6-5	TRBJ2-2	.	TGTGCCAGCAGTTACTTGACTCGGACCGGGGAGCTGTTTTTT	CASSYLTRTGELFF
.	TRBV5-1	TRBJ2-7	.	TGCGCCAGCAGCTTCGGTCCCGGAACTAGAGGAGACGAGCAGTACTTC	CASSFGPGTRGDEQYF
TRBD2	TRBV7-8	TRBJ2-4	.	TGTGCCAGCAGCTTAGTGGATGGCGGGGGGAAAAACATTCAGTACTTC	CASSLVDGGGKNIQYF
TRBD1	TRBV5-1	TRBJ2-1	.	TGCGCCAGCAGCTTGACCACGGGACAGGCCTACAATGAGCAGTTCTTC	CASSLTTGQAYNEQFF